A single sample gave rise to the 22 T cell receptor beta chains below, sequenced in a study of cytomegalovirus exposure and HLA in healthy donors. The PCR used 60 Vbeta and 13 Jbeta primers. Profiled with immunoSEQ multiplex PCR; TCRdb holds only in-frame clones, not every one. The sample records 120,000 or so clones, over 65% being singletons. Sample: PBMCs. The receptors shown here come from a man aged 30 to 45 in good health and CMV-seropositive.

This clone was picked up one time. V is TRBV28 and J is TRBJ2-3; weak D call: TRBD1 (5 bases). Germline V CDR1 and CDR2: MDHEN, SYDVKM. The CDR3 consists of 13 residues. V dropped 3 bases and J dropped 2 bases, with 6 bases sitting between them. The CDR3: CASSFRATDTQYF. The CDR3 DNA follows: TGTGCCAGCAGTTTCAGGGCCACAGATACGCAGTATTTT. Supplemented by reference TRBV28 and TRBJ2-3, the full variable domain reads DVKVTQSSRYLVKRTGEKVFLECVQDMDHENMFWYRQDPGLGLRLIYFSYDVKMKEKGDIPEGYSVSREKKERFSLILESASTNQTSMYLCASSFRATDTQYFGPGTRLTVL.

The gene calls are TRBV5-1 and TRBJ2-3; weak D call: TRBD2 (6 bases). The CDR3 contains 16 residues. Germline V gene sequence: CDR1 SGHRS, CDR2 YFSETQ. V lost 0 bases to trimming and J lost 2 bases, with 13 bases between them. DNA of the CDR3: TGCGCCAGCAGCTTGGGCCGGGGGAACCCCACAGATACGCAGTATTTT. Its translation is CASSLGRGNPTDTQYF.

V and J are TRBV27 and TRBJ2-3, with TRBD2 as a possible D gene (7 bases). Germline CDR1 MNHEY, CDR2 SMNVEV (reference sequence). V lost 4 bases and J 1 base, leaving 9 bases between the germline ends. This CDR3 region has 14 residues. CDR3: CASSWGGRTDTQYF. The CDR3 coding sequence is TGTGCCAGCAGTTGGGGGGGCCGCACAGATACGCAGTATTTT.

V and J are TRBV7-2 and TRBJ2-1, with D maybe TRBD2 (6 bases). The length of the CDR3 is 14 residues. Trimming stripped 5 bases from V and 10 bases from J, with 18 bases between. Germline values: CDR1 SGHTA, CDR2 FQGNSA. CDR3: CASSQAGTSTEQFF. DNA of the CDR3: TGTGCCAGCAGCCAGGCCGGGACTTCGACCGAGCAGTTCTTC.

The V gene is TRBV27, the J gene TRBJ2-7; 7 positions match TRBD1. The CDR3 extends over 13 amino acids. V was clipped by 3 bases and J by 5 bases; unmatched bases: 4. The germline V gene encodes CDR1 MNHEY and CDR2 SMNVEV (reference sequence). The CDR3 DNA is TGTGCCAGCAGTTTGTACAGGGGCCACGAGCAGTACTTC. Translating it yields CASSLYRGHEQYF.

The chain carries TRBV5-8 and TRBJ1-2; the D gene is possibly TRBD1 (6 bases). Looked up from germline, CDR1 is SGHTS and CDR2 is YDEGEE. CDR3 length: 16 amino acids. V dropped 0 bases and J dropped 6 bases, with 18 bases sitting between them. DNA for the CDR3: TGTGCCAGCAGCTTGGGGCTCCGGGACATATACCATGGCTACACCTTC. Its protein product is CASSLGLRDIYHGYTF.

The V gene is TRBV4-3, the J gene TRBJ2-3; D is possibly TRBD2 (6 bases). V lost 0 bases and J 4 bases, leaving 14 bases between the germline ends. The CDR3 loop spans 16 amino acids. Germline CDR1 is LGHNA and CDR2 is YSLEER. In DNA form, the CDR3 reads TGCGCCAGCAGCCAAGATCGTACTAGCAGGGCAGATACGCAGTATTTT. Translating gives CASSQDRTSRADTQYF.

This clone was recorded once. The chain joins TRBV27 to TRBJ2-1; possible D gene TRBD2, 6 bases. Germline CDR1 MNHEY, CDR2 SMNVEV (reference sequence). V was clipped by 3 bases and J by 7 bases, with 16 bases between them. This CDR3 contains 15 residues. CDR3: CASSLGGVSGNEQFF. The CDR3 region has the DNA TGTGCCAGCAGTTTGGGAGGAGTTAGCGGTAATGAGCAGTTCTTC.

The rearrangement uses TRBV30 and TRBJ2-7, with 12 bases aligning to TRBD2. V gave up 5 bases and J gave up 9 bases; unmatched junction bases: 8. The CDR3 is made up of 13 amino acids. Germline V gene sequence: CDR1 GTSNPN, CDR2 SVGIG (reference sequence). CDR3 in DNA: TGTGCCTGGGCCCCGACTAGCGGGAGCGTGCAGTACTTC. Amino acid sequence: CAWAPTSGSVQYF.

V usage is TRBV5-8 and J usage is TRBJ2-7; 7 bases map to TRBD1. This CDR3 contains 19 residues. The germline CDR1 and CDR2 sequences are SGHTS and YDEGEE. With V trimmed by 0 bases and J by 0 bases, 15 bases remained unmatched. Here the CDR3 DNA reads TGTGCCAGCAGCTTGGGAACCGGGGTAGGGACAGCTTTCTCCTACGAGCAGTACTTC. Translated: CASSLGTGVGTAFSYEQYF.

This clone turned up a few times. The gene calls are TRBV6-1 and TRBJ1-4, with D perhaps matching TRBD1 (6 bases). Per germline, CDR1 MNHNS and CDR2 SASEGT. V shed 1 base and J shed 4 bases, with 19 bases lying between them. CDR3 length: 18 residues. The CDR3 DNA reads TGTGCCAGCAGTGAAGTGCCCCCAGGGGCGCGTATTAATGAAAAACTGTTTTTT. This gives the protein CASSEVPPGARINEKLFF.

The gene calls are TRBV11-2 and TRBJ2-7, with 9 nucleotides matching TRBD2. CDR3 length: 17 residues. From germline, CDR1 is SGHAT and CDR2 FQNNGV. V shed 2 bases, J shed 6 bases, and the junction held 14 bases outside the gene matches. The CDR3 is CASSLSRNSGRLSEQYF. CDR3 sequence (DNA): TGTGCCAGCAGCTTATCGCGGAATAGCGGGAGACTTAGCGAGCAGTACTTC.

The V call is TRBV2, the J call TRBJ2-7; TRBD2 matches at 11 bases. The CDR3 covers 17 residues. V gave up 6 bases and J gave up 0 bases; unmatched junction bases: 10. In germline, CDR1 is SNHLY, CDR2 FYNNEI. The CDR3 bases are TGTGCCAGCAGCGAACTACTAGCGGGAGTCCTCTCCTACGAGCAGTACTTC. Translation gives CASSELLAGVLSYEQYF. The whole variable domain, remainder taken from reference TRBV2 and TRBJ2-7, is EPEVTQTPSHQVTQMGQEVILRCVPISNHLYFYWYRQILGQKVEFLVSFYNNEISEKSEIFDDQFSVERPDGSNFTLKIRSTKLEDSAMYFCASSELLAGVLSYEQYFGPGTRLTVT.

The chain combines TRBV2 with TRBJ2-1, with 7 nucleotides matching TRBD2. The CDR3 length is 17 residues. Germline values: CDR1 SNHLY, CDR2 FYNNEI. Trimming took 1 base from V and 4 from J; bases not matched to a gene: 10. The CDR3 DNA reads TGTGCCAGCAGTGAAGAGGGGTCGGGACTACTTTACAATGAGCAGTTCTTC. Protein: CASSEEGSGLLYNEQFF.

The chain joins TRBV6-5 to TRBJ2-3; TRBD2 might be the D (6 bases). This CDR3 has 14 residues. With 6 bases removed from V and 2 bases from J, the gap between germline ends came to 12 bases. CDR1 MNHEY and CDR2 SVGAGI come from the germline V gene. This CDR3 is CASSRTTNTDTQYF. The CDR3 DNA follows: TGTGCCAGCAGCAGGACTACGAACACAGATACGCAGTATTTT.

CDR3 residues: CASILSSGGGYEQYF. CDR3 bases: TGTGCCAGCATCCTAAGTAGCGGGGGGGGCTACGAGCAGTACTTC. The V call is TRBV27, the J call TRBJ2-7; 11 bases line up with TRBD2. From germline, CDR1 is MNHEY and CDR2 SMNVEV (reference sequence). This CDR3 spans 15 amino acids. With 7 bases clipped from V and 3 bases from J, the junction kept 8 bases outside the gene matches.

DNA for the CDR3: TGTGCCAGCAGCGCCTCCCTAGGGGACAGATTTTCCTATGGCTACACCTTC. Translated, it gives CASSASLGDRFSYGYTF. This sequence joins TRBV9 and TRBJ1-2; 7 bases line up with TRBD1. In germline, CDR1 is SGDLS, CDR2 YYNGEE. The CDR3 consists of 17 residues. V lost 3 bases to trimming and J lost 4 bases; unmatched junction nucleotides: 15.

The chain uses TRBV7-2 and TRBJ2-7; 16 bases align to TRBD2. J gave up 2 bases and V 0 bases, and 1 base lay outside the gene matches. This CDR3 is 17 amino acids long. Looked up from germline, CDR1 is SGHTA and CDR2 is FQGNSA. CDR3 amino acids: CASSLAGTSGRAYEQYF. The CDR3 DNA sequence: TGTGCCAGCAGCTTAGCTGGGACTAGCGGGAGGGCCTACGAGCAGTACTTC.

The V call is TRBV7-3, the J call TRBJ2-1, with 8 bases aligning to TRBD2. This CDR3 contains 16 residues. Germline assignment: CDR1 SGHTA and CDR2 FQGTGA. The ends lost 5 bases at V and 4 bases at J; junction bases unmatched: 10. CDR3 bases: TGTGCCAGCAGCCAGACCGGGACTAGTTCTTACAATGAGCAGTTCTTC. Protein product: CASSQTGTSSYNEQFF.

The J gene is TRBJ1-5, the V gene TRBV19, with D maybe TRBD1 (5 bases). Trimming pared 3 bases from V and 0 bases from J, leaving 15 bases between. Germline values: CDR1 LNHDA, CDR2 SQIVND (reference sequence). The CDR3 length is 17 residues. Here the CDR3 reads CASSIGTYRYSNQPQHF. CDR3 nucleotides: TGTGCCAGTAGTATCGGGACTTACAGATATAGCAATCAGCCCCAGCATTTT.

This clone came up a few times. The J gene is TRBJ2-2, the V gene TRBV5-1; tentatively, D is TRBD1 (5 bases). The CDR3 totals 17 residues. Trimming removed 2 bases at V and 0 bases at J, with 14 bases between. CDR1 is SGHRS and CDR2 is YFSETQ in the germline V gene. CDR3 amino acids: CASSLWGTYSNTGELFF. CDR3 nucleotide sequence: TGCGCCAGCAGCTTATGGGGCACTTACTCGAACACCGGGGAGCTGTTTTTT.

In the case of this clone: Mismatch with germline at one junction end may stem from a read error. The gene calls are TRBV11-2 and TRBJ2-7; 9 nucleotides align to TRBD1. Germline CDR1 and CDR2: SGHAT and FQNNGV. The CDR3 runs to 13 residues. CDR3 in amino acids: CASILGTGYGQYF. The CDR3 DNA follows: TGTGCCAGCATTCTGGGGACAGGGTACGGGCAGTACTTC.